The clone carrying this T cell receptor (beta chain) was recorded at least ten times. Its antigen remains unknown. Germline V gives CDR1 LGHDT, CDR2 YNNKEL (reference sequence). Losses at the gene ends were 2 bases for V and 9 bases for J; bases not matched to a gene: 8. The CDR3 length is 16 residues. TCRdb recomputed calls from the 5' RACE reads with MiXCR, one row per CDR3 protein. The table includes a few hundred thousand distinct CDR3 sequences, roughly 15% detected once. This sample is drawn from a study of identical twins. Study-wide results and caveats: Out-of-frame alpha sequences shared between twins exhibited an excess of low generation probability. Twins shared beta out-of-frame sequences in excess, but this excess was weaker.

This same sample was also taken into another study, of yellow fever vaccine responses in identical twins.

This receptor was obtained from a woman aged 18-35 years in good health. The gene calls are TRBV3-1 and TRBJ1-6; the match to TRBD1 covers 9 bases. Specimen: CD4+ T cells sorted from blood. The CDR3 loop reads CASSQTGTGFGSPLHF. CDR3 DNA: TGTGCCAGCAGCCAAACCGGGACAGGGTTTGGTTCACCCCTCCACTTT.